A single sample gave rise to the 25 T cell receptor beta chains below, sequenced in a study of cytomegalovirus exposure and HLA in healthy donors. With 60 Vbeta and 13 Jbeta primers, the PCR was carried out. Only in-frame clones appear in the TCRdb table, and some are missing; sequencing was by immunoSEQ multiplex PCR. The profile shows around 210,000 clones, around 86% of them singletons. Input material: PBMCs. These receptors all come from a middle-aged woman in good health and CMV-seronegative.

This clone was seen just once. The CDR3 region is CASRVTGTSGSGRAFQETQYF. CDR3 bases: TGTGCCAGCAGGGTTACCGGGACTAGCGGGAGCGGGAGGGCCTTCCAAGAGACCCAGTACTTC. The gene calls are TRBV2 and TRBJ2-5; 14 bases match TRBD2. J lost 1 base, V lost 6 bases, and 19 bases had no gene match. CDR3 size: 21 residues. Germline V gene lookup returns CDR1 SNHLY and CDR2 FYNNEI.

The chain's CDR3 is CASSLLGLAAYEQYF. CDR3 sequence (DNA): TGTGCCAGCAGTTTACTAGGACTAGCGGCCTACGAGCAGTACTTC. J is TRBJ2-7 and V is TRBV28, with 10 bases matching TRBD2. This CDR3 has 15 amino acids. Germline V gene lookup returns CDR1 MDHEN and CDR2 SYDVKM. V dropped 2 bases and J dropped 2; count of bases not matched to a gene: 3.

This clone was observed once. The gene calls are TRBV7-9 and TRBJ2-7; 14 bases map to TRBD2. Germline lookup yields CDR1 SEHNR and CDR2 FQNEAQ (reference sequence). CDR3 length equals 15 residues. V was clipped by 5 bases and J by 2 bases; unmatched bases: 2. Here the CDR3 reads CASSPGLAGAYEQYF. CDR3 nucleotides: TGTGCCAGCAGCCCGGGACTAGCGGGAGCCTACGAGCAGTACTTC. The whole variable domain, filled in from reference TRBV7-9 and TRBJ2-7, reads DTGVSQNPRHKITKRGQNVTFRCDPISEHNRLYWYRQTLGQGPEFLTYFQNEAQLEKSRLLSDRFSAERPKGSFSTLEIQRTEQGDSAMYLCASSPGLAGAYEQYFGPGTRLTVT.

The V and J genes are TRBV6-1 and TRBJ1-2; no firm D call. The CDR3 extends over 14 amino acids. CDR1 MNHNS and CDR2 SASEGT come from the germline V gene. Trimming cost V 8 bases and J 4 bases, with 17 bases left between them. In nucleotides, the CDR3 is TGTGCCAGCGGGCAAAGGCCTGCCGGCTATGGCTACACCTTC. Residues: CASGQRPAGYGYTF.

V and J are TRBV10-2 and TRBJ1-1, with D hard to call. Trimming left V 0 bases short and J 0 bases short, with 5 bases between. CDR3 length: 14 amino acids. CDR1 WSHSY and CDR2 SAAADI come from the germline V gene. The CDR3 DNA sequence: TGCGCCAGCAGTGAGTCTATTATGAACACTGAAGCTTTCTTT. Its protein product is CASSESIMNTEAFF.

J is TRBJ2-7 and V is TRBV4-1; 11 nucleotides align to TRBD2. Unmatched junction bases numbered 3, after V lost 0 bases and J lost 2 bases. The CDR3 spans 16 residues. CDR1 and CDR2 from the germline V gene are MGHRA and YSYEKL. CDR3 region: CASSQEPSGRTYEQYF. In nucleotides, the CDR3 is TGCGCCAGCAGCCAAGAACCTAGCGGGAGGACCTACGAGCAGTACTTC.

The CDR3 region has the DNA TGTGCCATCAGTGACCCCAGGGGGTTCTCCTACGAGCAGTACTTC. Translation gives CAISDPRGFSYEQYF. The chain has TRBV10-3 and TRBJ2-7, with 7 bases fitting TRBD1. Germline V gene data show CDR1 as ENHRY and CDR2 as SYGVKD. The J segment lost 0 bases and the V segment lost 3 bases, leaving 5 bases of the junction unmatched. This CDR3 has 15 residues.

The chain combines TRBV7-9 with TRBJ2-1; maybe TRBD2 (6 bases). V lost 5 bases, J lost 0 bases, and 14 bases lay in between. This CDR3 comprises 16 residues. Germline CDR1 and CDR2: SEHNR and FQNEAQ (reference sequence). The CDR3 DNA is TGTGCCAGCAGCGGAGGGCGGTCCTCCTCCTACAATGAGCAGTTCTTC. Protein sequence: CASSGGRSSSYNEQFF.

This chain uses TRBV6-5 with TRBJ1-5; no firm D call. Trimming took 5 bases from V and 4 from J, leaving 12 bases between them. The germline gives CDR1 MNHEY, CDR2 SVGAGI. This CDR3 comprises 14 residues. As DNA, the CDR3 is TGTGCCAGCAGTGAAAAAAACGGGAATCAGCCCCAGCATTTT. This codes for CASSEKNGNQPQHF.

The V gene is TRBV19, the J gene TRBJ2-2; D gene uncertain. This CDR3 region has 13 residues. Deletions cut 5 bases from V and 4 bases from J, with 8 bases between. The germline gives CDR1 LNHDA, CDR2 SQIVND (reference sequence). The CDR3 nucleotides are TGTGCCAGTAGTTTGTTTCTCACCGGGGAGCTGTTTTTT. It specifies CASSLFLTGELFF.

This chain uses TRBV2 with TRBJ2-3; 10 nucleotides line up with TRBD2. V lost 3 bases, J lost 4 bases, and 10 bases stayed unmatched. The germline V gene has CDR1 SNHLY and CDR2 FYNNEI. There are 17 residues in the CDR3. CDR3 protein: CASSDSEAGGIADTQYF. The CDR3 DNA is TGTGCCAGCAGTGACTCCGAAGCGGGAGGGATCGCAGATACGCAGTATTTT.

CDR3 DNA: TGTGCCAGCAGTTATCAGGGGGACACTGAAGCTTTCTTT. Translating it yields CASSYQGDTEAFF. The gene calls are TRBV6-5 and TRBJ1-1; 7 positions match TRBD1. In germline, CDR1 is MNHEY, CDR2 SVGAGI. Unmatched junction bases numbered 1, after V lost 3 bases and J lost 3 bases. The CDR3 length is 13 residues.

The chain links TRBV7-3 to TRBJ1-1; D unclear. The CDR3 covers 12 residues. Germline V CDR1 and CDR2: SGHTA, FQGTGA. Trimming stripped 2 bases from V and 7 bases from J, with 8 bases between. The DNA for the CDR3 is TGTGCCAGCAGCTTATCTGGCGGTGAAGCTTTCTTT. Translating it yields CASSLSGGEAFF.

The chain combines TRBV23-1 with TRBJ2-3, with TRBD1 matching over 9 bases. TRBV23-1 is designated an ORF whose function remains uncertain. The CDR3 extends over 18 amino acids. V shed 5 bases, J shed 6 bases, and the junction held 18 bases outside the gene matches. CDR3 coding DNA: TGCGCCAGCAGTTGCTCGGGACAGGGTGAACTGGTTAAGGATACGCAGTATTTT. It encodes CASSCSGQGELVKDTQYF.

Only one count was recorded for this clone. V is TRBV19 and J is TRBJ2-1; no reliable D call. Germline V gene data show CDR1 as LNHDA and CDR2 as SQIVND (reference sequence). The CDR3 runs 14 residues. V was clipped by 7 bases and J by 0 bases, with 10 bases between them. The DNA of the CDR3 is TGTGCCAGTAATCCTAAACTCTCCTACAATGAGCAGTTCTTC. This sequence encodes CASNPKLSYNEQFF.

V and J are TRBV6-6 and TRBJ1-1; D is uncertain. V lost 0 bases to trimming and J lost 8 bases, with 10 bases between them. This CDR3 is 13 amino acids long. Germline values: CDR1 MNHNY, CDR2 SVGAGI (reference sequence). The CDR3 region has the DNA TGTGCCAGCAGTTACTCTGAACTCAGGGAAGCTTTCTTT. The encoded protein is CASSYSELREAFF.

The V call is TRBV5-1, the J call TRBJ1-1; 9 nucleotides line up with TRBD1. Germline V lookup: CDR1 SGHRS, CDR2 YFSETQ. The CDR3 extends over 15 amino acids. Trimming at V came to 4 bases and at J to 2 bases, leaving 6 bases not matched to a gene. Written as DNA, the CDR3 is TGCGCCAGCAGCGCGACAGGGGGGTACAACACTGAAGCTTTCTTT. Its protein is CASSATGGYNTEAFF.

The chain employs TRBV9 and TRBJ2-7; maybe TRBD1 (5 bases). Trimming took off 0 bases at V and 0 bases at J, with 7 bases between the two ends. Germline CDR1 reads SGDLS; CDR2 reads YYNGEE. This CDR3 has 14 amino acids. The CDR3 region has the DNA TGTGCCAGCAGCGTAGGAGACAGCTCCTACGAGCAGTACTTC. Translation: CASSVGDSSYEQYF.

The chain uses TRBV7-9 and TRBJ2-3; D ambiguous. The germline gives CDR1 SEHNR, CDR2 FQNEAQ (reference sequence). The CDR3 sequence is 12 residues long. Trimming took 4 bases from V and 5 from J, leaving 7 bases between them. In nucleotides, the CDR3 is TGTGCCAGCAGCTCCCTCGGAGATACGCAGTATTTT. It encodes CASSSLGDTQYF.

V usage is TRBV7-2 and J usage is TRBJ1-5, with a weak D call TRBD1 (5 bases). The CDR3 is 15 residues long. Germline V gene data show CDR1 as SGHTA and CDR2 as FQGNSA. Between the trimmed V and J ends, which lost 3 bases and 5 bases, there was a span of 14 bases. CDR3 amino acids: CASSFRTGLDQPQHF. As DNA, the CDR3 is TGTGCCAGCAGCTTTCGTACAGGTCTTGATCAGCCCCAGCATTTT.

The V and J genes are TRBV7-9 and TRBJ2-2; D possibly corresponds to TRBD2 (6 bases). V was clipped by 6 bases and J by 3 bases, with 11 bases between them. Germline loops: CDR1 SEHNR, CDR2 FQNEAQ (reference sequence). The CDR3 sequence is 14 residues long. This CDR3 is CASRPTGDTGELFF. The CDR3 coding sequence is TGTGCCAGCAGACCCACGGGGGACACCGGGGAGCTGTTTTTT. Full variable domain (missing parts from reference TRBV7-9 and TRBJ2-2): DTGVSQNPRHKITKRGQNVTFRCDPISEHNRLYWYRQTLGQGPEFLTYFQNEAQLEKSRLLSDRFSAERPKGSFSTLEIQRTEQGDSAMYLCASRPTGDTGELFFGEGSRLTVL.

The chain recombines TRBV20-1 with TRBJ1-1; unclear D gene. V was pared by 6 bases and J by 11 bases, with 13 bases between. This CDR3 is built from 10 residues. CDR1 is DFQATT, CDR2 SNEGSKA, per germline (reference sequence). CDR3 in amino acids: CSALSGRAFF. CDR3 DNA sequence: TGCAGTGCGCTCTCTGGGAGGGCTTTCTTT.

The gene calls are TRBV27 and TRBJ2-5; D is perhaps TRBD1 (6 bases). Trimming took off 4 bases at V and 4 bases at J, with 13 bases between the two ends. CDR1 and CDR2 from the germline V gene are MNHEY and SMNVEV (reference sequence). This CDR3 has 14 amino acids. The CDR3 DNA follows: TGTGCCAGCAGTTATCAGGGGCCAAGAGAGACCCAGTACTTC. Encoded protein: CASSYQGPRETQYF.

This clone was seen a handful of times. This chain connects TRBV6-5 to TRBJ1-1, with D uncertain. Between the trimmed V and J ends, which lost 1 base and 4 bases, there was a span of 10 bases. CDR1 and CDR2 from the germline V gene are MNHEY and SVGAGI. This CDR3 is built from 14 residues. CDR3 sequence (DNA): TGTGCCAGCAGTTACTGGAACGAGGGCACTGAAGCTTTCTTT. Protein product: CASSYWNEGTEAFF.

The rearrangement uses TRBV4-1 and TRBJ2-5; TRBD2 aligns across 10 bases. This CDR3 is built from 17 residues. CDR1 is MGHRA, CDR2 YSYEKL, per germline. J was trimmed by 0 bases and V by 3 bases; bases with no gene match: 7. DNA for the CDR3: TGCGCCAGCAGCCAGGGTAATAGCGGGAGGTACCAAGAGACCCAGTACTTC. This sequence encodes CASSQGNSGRYQETQYF.